This passage covers 12 T cell receptor beta chains from one sample sequenced in a study of CD8+ T cells in alopecia areata. Isolated RNA was reverse transcribed into cDNA used as the sequencing template. The method was immunoSEQ multiplex PCR; TCRdb's version includes in-frame clones alone and lacks a portion of them. The table lists roughly 150,000 clones, roughly 50% of them singletons. Sequences were obtained from CD4+ T cells sorted from blood. The receptors here all came from a human donor in good health.

This chain connects TRBV2 to TRBJ1-5; D unresolved. V was shortened by 5 bases and J by 0 bases, with 5 bases between the two germline ends. The germline gives CDR1 SNHLY, CDR2 FYNNEI. CDR3 length: 13 residues. The CDR3 DNA sequence: TGTGCCAGCAGTTTCATTAGCAATCAGCCCCAGCATTTT. Encoded protein: CASSFISNQPQHF.

The chain links TRBV5-6 to TRBJ2-5, with 11 bases fitting TRBD2. The length of the CDR3 is 16 residues. V dropped 0 bases and J dropped 0; count of bases not matched to a gene: 1. Germline CDR1 is SGHDT and CDR2 is YYEEEE. This CDR3 reads CASSLVGLADQETQYF. CDR3 DNA sequence: TGTGCCAGCAGCTTGGTGGGACTAGCGGACCAAGAGACCCAGTACTTC.

This chain links TRBV4-1 with TRBJ2-3, with unresolved D. Germline-derived CDR1 and CDR2 are MGHRA and YSYEKL. V was trimmed by 4 bases and J by 1 base, leaving 15 bases between them. This CDR3 has 16 residues. The CDR3: CASSLGRRGGTDTQYF. The CDR3 DNA reads as TGCGCCAGCAGCCTGGGCAGGCGTGGGGGCACAGATACGCAGTATTTT.

V and J are TRBV29-1 and TRBJ1-2, with D hard to call. The CDR3 contains 11 residues. V lost 6 bases and J lost 3, with 8 bases in between. The germline gives CDR1 SQVTM, CDR2 ANQGSEA. The CDR3 nucleotides are TGCAGCGTCGGACGGGACTATGGCTACACCTTC. Translation: CSVGRDYGYTF. Full variable domain (missing parts from reference TRBV29-1 and TRBJ1-2): SAVISQKPSRDICQRGTSLTIQCQVDSQVTMMFWYRQQPGQSLTLIATANQGSEATYESGFVIDKFPISRPNLTFSTLTVSNMSPEDSSIYLCSVGRDYGYTFGSGTRLTVV.

The chain uses TRBV9 and TRBJ2-2, with TRBD1 identical over 8 bases. Germline CDR1 and CDR2: SGDLS and YYNGEE. CDR3 length: 15 residues. The J segment lost 4 bases and the V segment lost 4 bases, leaving 6 bases of the junction unmatched. Here the CDR3 reads CASSSRTGITGELFF. In DNA, the CDR3 is TGTGCCAGCAGCTCTCGGACAGGGATCACCGGGGAGCTGTTTTTT.

This clone turned up a few times. This chain joins TRBV28 and TRBJ2-7; perhaps D is TRBD1 or TRBD2 (5 bases each). This CDR3 is built from 13 residues. The ends were cut back, 4 bases at V and 7 bases at J, with 14 bases in the middle. The germline V gene has CDR1 MDHEN and CDR2 SYDVKM. Here the CDR3 reads CASSSGAGGEQYF. In DNA, the CDR3 is TGTGCCAGCAGTTCCGGGGCCGGCGGTGAGCAGTACTTC.

The V gene is TRBV5-6, the J gene TRBJ2-7; no reliable D call. The V gene lost 0 bases and the J gene lost 3 bases, with 16 bases spanning the gap. The CDR3 runs to 16 residues. Germline V gene lookup returns CDR1 SGHDT and CDR2 YYEEEE. CDR3 sequence (DNA): TGTGCCAGCAGCTTGGGGTGGGCGCGAAACAACTACGAGCAGTACTTC. Residues: CASSLGWARNNYEQYF.

In its sample, this clone was seen many times. The chain couples TRBV4-1 to TRBJ2-5, with D hard to call. The ends were cut back, 0 bases at V and 6 bases at J, with 11 bases in the middle. This CDR3 contains 14 residues. The germline V gene encodes CDR1 MGHRA and CDR2 YSYEKL. For the CDR3, the DNA is TGCGCCAGCAGCCAAGACCCCGCATCGAAGACCCAGTACTTC. Translation: CASSQDPASKTQYF.

Only a few counts were recorded for this clone. The chain joins TRBV7-8 to TRBJ2-1; tentative D call: TRBD2 (5 bases). Trimming pared 8 bases from V and 7 bases from J, leaving 18 bases between. CDR3 length: 14 amino acids. CDR1 is SGHVS, CDR2 FQNEAQ, per germline. CDR3 loop: CASLSERLANEQFF. DNA of the CDR3: TGTGCCAGCCTTAGCGAGCGGCTTGCAAATGAGCAGTTCTTC. The whole variable domain, remainder taken from reference TRBV7-8 and TRBJ2-1, is GAGVSQSPRYKVAKRGQDVALRCDPISGHVSLFWYQQALGQGPEFLTYFQNEAQLDKSGLPSDRFFAERPEGSVSTLKIQRTQQEDSAVYLCASLSERLANEQFFGPGTRLTVL.

This chain joins TRBV6-6 and TRBJ2-3; D unclear. Germline V gives CDR1 MNHNY, CDR2 SVGAGI (reference sequence). There are 12 residues in the CDR3. V lost 8 bases and J 1 base, leaving 7 bases between the germline ends. CDR3 residues: CASGQGTDTQYF. CDR3 sequence (DNA): TGTGCCAGCGGCCAGGGCACAGATACGCAGTATTTT.

The CDR3 here is CASSRTGMRGTDTQYF. The CDR3 DNA is TGTGCCAGCAGCCGGACAGGGATGAGGGGCACAGATACGCAGTATTTT. The V gene is TRBV11-2, the J gene TRBJ2-3; 8 bases line up with TRBD1. This CDR3 has 16 amino acids. The ends lost 5 bases at V and 1 base at J; junction bases unmatched: 8. Germline assignment: CDR1 SGHAT and CDR2 FQNNGV.

The chain recombines TRBV4-1 with TRBJ2-1; maybe TRBD2 (6 bases). V lost 1 base and J 4 bases, leaving 11 bases between the germline ends. The length of the CDR3 is 15 residues. The germline gives CDR1 MGHRA, CDR2 YSYEKL. Here the CDR3 DNA reads TGCGCCAGCAGCCAAGCGGGAGTAGGATACAATGAGCAGTTCTTC. Translating it yields CASSQAGVGYNEQFF.